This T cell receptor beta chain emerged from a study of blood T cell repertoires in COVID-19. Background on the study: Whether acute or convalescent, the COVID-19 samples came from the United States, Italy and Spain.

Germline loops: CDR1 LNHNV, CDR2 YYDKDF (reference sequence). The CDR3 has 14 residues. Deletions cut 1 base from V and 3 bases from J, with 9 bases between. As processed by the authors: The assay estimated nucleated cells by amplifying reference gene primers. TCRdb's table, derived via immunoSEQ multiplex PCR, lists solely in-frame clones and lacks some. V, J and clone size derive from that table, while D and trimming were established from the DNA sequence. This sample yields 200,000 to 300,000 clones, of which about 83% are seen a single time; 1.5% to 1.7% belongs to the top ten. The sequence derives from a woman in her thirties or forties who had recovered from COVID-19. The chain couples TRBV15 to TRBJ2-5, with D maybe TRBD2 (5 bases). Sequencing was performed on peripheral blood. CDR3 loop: CATSRGQEEETQYF. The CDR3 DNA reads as TGTGCCACCAGCAGAGGGCAGGAGGAAGAGACCCAGTACTTC.